The entry below gives a single T cell receptor (beta chain) sequence along with its context. The data were obtained in a study of blood T cell repertoires in COVID-19. About the study: Acute and convalescent COVID-19 samples came from the United States, Italy and Spain. PBMCs, B-cell-depleted T cells, or T cells were the source of the cDNA or gDNA that made up the material.

Per the study methods: Amplification of reference gene primers provided the estimated nucleated cell counts. Method: immunoSEQ multiplex PCR; TCRdb's copy keeps in-frame clones and lacks some. The V and J calls and the clone size are those of that table, but D and trimming were determined from the DNA. Among roughly 250,000 clones listed, 87% were seen once. The CDR3 spans 19 residues. CDR1 and CDR2 (germline): LNHDA, SQIVND (reference sequence). With V trimmed by 8 bases and J by 2 bases, 18 bases remained unmatched. The rearrangement joins TRBV19 to TRBJ2-6; 7 nucleotides line up with TRBD1. Source material: peripheral blood. This clonotype was sampled from a man in his sixties who had recovered from COVID-19. The CDR3 DNA reads as TGTGCCAGTCGTCGACAGGGCCAGCCTTTTGGGGCTGGGGCCAACGTCCTGACTTTC. Its protein is CASRRQGQPFGAGANVLTF.